This is a list of T cell receptor beta chains from one sample in a study of neurological immune-mediated disorders. In TCRdb, the 5' RACE reads were re-called with MiXCR into one record per CDR3 protein. Of 95,000 to 110,000 distinct CDR3 sequences in the sample, approximately 11% were seen once. Sequenced sample: PBMCs. The receptors were sampled from a female donor with HTLV-1-associated myelopathy (HAM/TSP). The CDR3 runs from the conserved cysteine through the conserved F or W. D genes are given only for firm matches. Part of the rows lack a size; the others show once, few, many or a class for expanded clones.

D,length,V,size,J,DNA,CDR3
TRBD1,17,TRBV6-8,many,TRBJ1-4,TGTGCCAGCAGTTACGGCCGGACAGGGGTCCTGGATGAAAAACTGTTTTTT,CASSYGRTGVLDEKLFF
TRBD1,12,TRBV6-1,many,TRBJ2-2,TGTGCCGGACAGACAGGGTCCGGGGAGCTGTTTTTT,CAGQTGSGELFF
NA,15,TRBV12-3/TRBV12-4,many,TRBJ2-7,TGTGCCAGCAGAACCTCTGTCGGGGGACCCTACGAGCAGTACTTC,CASRTSVGGPYEQYF
NA,13,TRBV28,many,TRBJ1-1,TGTGCCAGCAAGGCTTCTCGGAACACTGAAGCTTTCTTT,CASKASRNTEAFF
TRBD2,14,TRBV20-1,many,TRBJ2-7,TGCAGTGCTAGATTCGCGGGGGGTGCCTACGAGCAGTACTTC,CSARFAGGAYEQYF
NA,19,TRBV28,many,TRBJ1-1,TGTGCCAGCAGTTTATGTTTAAGGAGGGGGACATCGCGGAACACTGAAGCTTTCTTT,CASSLCLRRGTSRNTEAFF
NA,14,TRBV3-1,many,TRBJ1-5,TGTGCCAGCAGCCGGGGCAATGGCAATCAGCCCCAGCATTTT,CASSRGNGNQPQHF
TRBD2,16,TRBV11-2,few,TRBJ2-2,TGTGCCAGCAGCTTATTGGGAGGGAGGAACACCGGGGAGCTGTTTTTT,CASSLLGGRNTGELFF
TRBD1,14,TRBV12-3/TRBV12-4,many,TRBJ2-1,TGTGCCAGCAGGTTGTCGACAGGGTTCAATGAGCAGTTCTTC,CASRLSTGFNEQFF
TRBD2,15,TRBV5-5,many,TRBJ2-1,TGTGCCAGCAGCGGCCGGGGGGAAGTAGACAATGAGCAGTTCTTC,CASSGRGEVDNEQFF
TRBD1,13,TRBV5-1,many,TRBJ2-7,TGCGCCAGCAGCATGGACAGGGCCTACGAGCAGTACTTC,CASSMDRAYEQYF
NA,14,TRBV5-1,many,TRBJ2-7,TGCGCCAGCAGCTTGATGGGTAATTCCTACGAGCAGTACTTC,CASSLMGNSYEQYF
NA,15,TRBV7-8,many,TRBJ2-3,TGTGCCAGCAGCCCATACGACTCCCGCACAGATACGCAGTATTTT,CASSPYDSRTDTQYF
NA,13,TRBV30,many,TRBJ1-1,TGTGCCTGGAGTGTGGGGGTTTACACTGAAGCTTTCTTT,CAWSVGVYTEAFF
TRBD2,15,TRBV12-5,many,TRBJ2-1,TGTGCTAGTGACTCGGGACTAGCCACAAAGGGGGAGCAGTTCTTC,CASDSGLATKGEQFF
TRBD2,17,TRBV12-3/TRBV12-4,many,TRBJ2-3,TGTGCCAGCAGTCCCCTTTTGCGGGGGGATAGCACAGATACGCAGTATTTT,CASSPLLRGDSTDTQYF
TRBD2,15,TRBV7-8,NA,TRBJ2-7,TGTGCCAGCAGCTCACCGGGACTATCCATACACGAGCAGTACTTC,CASSSPGLSIHEQYF
NA,12,TRBV7-2,many,TRBJ2-4,TGTGCCAGCAGCTTCTCGAGGGGCCCCCAGTACTTC,CASSFSRGPQYF
NA,11,TRBV11-2,many,TRBJ2-3,TGTGCCAGCAGTCGGGCAGATACGCAGTATTTT,CASSRADTQYF
NA,16,TRBV6-2/TRBV6-3,many,TRBJ2-3,TGTGCCAGCAGCCGGCCGGAACAGGGTTTGGCAGATACGCAGTATTTT,CASSRPEQGLADTQYF
TRBD2,12,TRBV28,many,TRBJ2-7,TGTGCCAGCGGGGGGGGATCCGACGAGCAGTACTTC,CASGGGSDEQYF
TRBD1,14,TRBV5-1,many,TRBJ1-2,TGCGCCACCCAACCGGGACAGGGGGTTTATGGCTACACCTTC,CATQPGQGVYGYTF
TRBD2,16,TRBV5-1,many,TRBJ2-7,TGCGCCAGCAGCTTAGACGGGGGGGGGAGCTCCTACGAGCAGTACTTC,CASSLDGGGSSYEQYF
NA,13,TRBV5-1,many,TRBJ1-1,TGCGCCAGCAGCCCGGAAGGGAACACTGAAGCTTTCTTT,CASSPEGNTEAFF
NA,15,TRBV6-1,NA,TRBJ2-1,TGTGCCAGCAGTATTCGGACAGACCCCTACAATGAGCAGTTCTTC,CASSIRTDPYNEQFF
TRBD1,15,TRBV20-1,few,TRBJ2-1,TGCAGTGCTAGAGATCCGACAGGGGGTATCCATGAGCAGTTCTTC,CSARDPTGGIHEQFF
NA,12,TRBV29-1,many,TRBJ2-4,TGCAGCGTTCGCGTGGCCAAAAACATTCAGTACTTC,CSVRVAKNIQYF
NA,14,TRBV12-3/TRBV12-4,many,TRBJ1-1,TGTGCCAGCAGTTTCCGGGAATGGGCCACTGAAGCTTTCTTT,CASSFREWATEAFF